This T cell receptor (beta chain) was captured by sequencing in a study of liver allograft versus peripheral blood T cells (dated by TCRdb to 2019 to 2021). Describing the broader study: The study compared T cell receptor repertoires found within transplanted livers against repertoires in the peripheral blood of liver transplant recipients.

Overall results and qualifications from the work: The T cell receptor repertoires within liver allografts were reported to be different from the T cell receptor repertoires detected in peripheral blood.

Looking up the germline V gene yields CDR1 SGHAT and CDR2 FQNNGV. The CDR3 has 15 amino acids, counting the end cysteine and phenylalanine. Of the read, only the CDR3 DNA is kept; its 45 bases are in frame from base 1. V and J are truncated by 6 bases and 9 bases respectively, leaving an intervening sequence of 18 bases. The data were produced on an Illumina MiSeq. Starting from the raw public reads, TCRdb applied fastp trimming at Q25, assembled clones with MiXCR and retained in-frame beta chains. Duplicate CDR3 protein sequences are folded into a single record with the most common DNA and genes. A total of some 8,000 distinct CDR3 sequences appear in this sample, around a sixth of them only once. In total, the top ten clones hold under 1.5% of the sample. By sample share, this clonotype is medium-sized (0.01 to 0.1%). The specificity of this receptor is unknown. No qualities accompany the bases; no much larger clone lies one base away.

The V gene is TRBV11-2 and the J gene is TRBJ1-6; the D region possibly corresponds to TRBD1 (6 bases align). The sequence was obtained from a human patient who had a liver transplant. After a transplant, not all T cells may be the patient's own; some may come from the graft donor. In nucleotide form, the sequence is TGTGCCAGCAGGGGAGGGGGGCGCCCCGGTTCACCCCTCCACTTT. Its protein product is CASRGGGRPGSPLHF.